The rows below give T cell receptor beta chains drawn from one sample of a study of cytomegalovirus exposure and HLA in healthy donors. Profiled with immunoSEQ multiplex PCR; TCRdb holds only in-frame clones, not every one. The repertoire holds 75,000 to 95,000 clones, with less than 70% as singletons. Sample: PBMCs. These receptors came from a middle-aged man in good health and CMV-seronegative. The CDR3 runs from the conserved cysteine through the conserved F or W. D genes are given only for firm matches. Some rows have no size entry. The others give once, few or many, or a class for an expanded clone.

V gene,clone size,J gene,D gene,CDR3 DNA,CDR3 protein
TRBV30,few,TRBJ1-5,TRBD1,TGTGCCTGGAGTAAGGGAGGACAGGGGGCGCCGAGTTCTCAGCCCCAGCATTTT,CAWSKGGQGAPSSQPQHF
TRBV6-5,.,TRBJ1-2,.,TGTGCCAGCAGTTCCGCAGGGCGGCGGAACTATGGCTACACCTTC,CASSSAGRRNYGYTF
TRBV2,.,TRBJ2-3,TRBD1,TGTGCCAGCGAGGGACAGGGGACAGATACGCAGTATTTT,CASEGQGTDTQYF
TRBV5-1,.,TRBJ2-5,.,TGCGCCAGCAGCTTGTCCGGGGAGACCCAGTACTTC,CASSLSGETQYF
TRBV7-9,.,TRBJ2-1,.,TGTGCCAGCAGCTCACAGGGAGCCTACAATGAGCAGTTCTTC,CASSSQGAYNEQFF
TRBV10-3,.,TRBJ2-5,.,TGTGCCATCACGGAGGGGGCGGAGGAGACCCAGTACTTC,CAITEGAEETQYF
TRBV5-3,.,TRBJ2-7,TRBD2,TGTGCCAGAAGCACGGAAGGCCAGGGGAAGGCGGCGGGAGGGCGCCCCTACGAGCAGTACTTC,CARSTEGQGKAAGGRPYEQYF
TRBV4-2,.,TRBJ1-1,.,TGTGCCAGCAGCCAAGAGAGTCCAGAAGCTTTCTTT,CASSQESPEAFF
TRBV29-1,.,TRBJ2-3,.,TGCAGCGCCCCCATAACGGTGGGCACAGATACGCAGTATTTT,CSAPITVGTDTQYF
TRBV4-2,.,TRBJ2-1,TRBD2,TGTGCCAGCAGCCAAGATCTACTAGCGGGGGGCTACAATGAGCAGTTCTTC,CASSQDLLAGGYNEQFF
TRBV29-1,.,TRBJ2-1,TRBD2,TGCAGCGTTGAAGGGACTAGAGCTTCCTACAATGAGCAGTTCTTC,CSVEGTRASYNEQFF
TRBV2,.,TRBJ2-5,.,TGTGCCAGCAGTGAACTAGACGAGACCCAGTACTTC,CASSELDETQYF
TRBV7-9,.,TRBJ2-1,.,TGTGCCAGCAGCTTAGAGGGAGTAGGCAACAATGAGCAGTTCTTC,CASSLEGVGNNEQFF